The rows below give T cell receptor beta chains drawn from one sample of a study of blood T cell repertoires in COVID-19. Sequenced by immunoSEQ multiplex PCR; TCRdb stores in-frame clones only, minus some. The sample carries over 250,000 clones, 88% recorded once. Sequencing input: PBMCs or T cells enriched from blood (not recorded which). These receptors were taken from a woman in her sixties in a cohort exposed to, infected with or recovered from COVID-19 (not recorded which). The CDR3 runs from the conserved cysteine through the conserved F or W. A D gene is named only where the DNA matches it firmly. Clone size is not always given. Where it is, it says once, few, many or a class for expanded clones.

j_call | clone_size | d_call | cdr3_length | v_call | cdr3_aa | cdr3_nt
TRBJ2-2 | NA | NA | 12 | TRBV4-2 | CASSLKGGELFF | TGTGCCAGCAGCCTAAAGGGGGGGGAGCTGTTTTTT
TRBJ2-1 | NA | NA | 15 | TRBV6-2/TRBV6-3 | CASSAIRGSRIEQFF | TGTGCCAGCAGTGCGATTCGTGGGAGTAGGATTGAGCAGTTCTTC
TRBJ1-5 | NA | TRBD1 | 17 | TRBV28 | CASSFGTGGWGNQPQHF | TGTGCCAGCAGTTTCGGGACAGGGGGCTGGGGCAATCAGCCCCAGCATTTT
TRBJ2-7 | NA | NA | 15 | TRBV3-1/TRBV3-2 | CASSQGGQAHYEQYF | TGTGCCAGCAGCCAAGGGGGCCAAGCCCACTACGAGCAGTACTTC
TRBJ2-2 | NA | NA | 15 | TRBV18 | CASSPLGDYLGELFF | TGTGCCAGCTCACCACTTGGAGACTACCTCGGGGAGCTGTTTTTT
TRBJ2-7 | NA | NA | 12 | TRBV18 | CASSLSFYEQYF | TGTGCCAGCTCACTTTCATTCTACGAGCAGTACTTC
TRBJ2-3 | NA | TRBD2 | 15 | TRBV6-5 | CASSPTSGYTDTQYF | TGTGCCAGCAGTCCGACTAGCGGTTACACAGATACGCAGTATTTT
TRBJ1-2 | NA | NA | 14 | TRBV4-3 | CASSQDEGIYGYTF | TGCGCCAGCAGCCAAGATGAGGGTATCTATGGCTACACCTTC
TRBJ2-3 | NA | TRBD2 | 16 | TRBV5-1 | CASSSWTSGGTDTQYF | TGCGCCAGCAGCTCGTGGACTAGCGGGGGCACAGATACGCAGTATTTT
TRBJ2-2 | NA | TRBD2 | 16 | TRBV6-2/TRBV6-3 | CASSYLGLVNTGELFF | TGTGCCAGCAGTTACTTGGGACTAGTTAACACCGGGGAGCTGTTTTTT
TRBJ2-7 | NA | TRBD2 | 15 | TRBV7-8 | CASSLGGGSIYEQYF | TGTGCCAGCAGCTTAGGGGGCGGGAGTATCTACGAGCAGTACTTC
TRBJ2-2 | NA | NA | 13 | TRBV7-3 | CASSSGVPGELFF | TGTGCCAGCAGCTCCGGGGTGCCCGGGGAGCTGTTTTTT
TRBJ2-2 | NA | TRBD2 | 13 | TRBV2 | CAVLAGSTGELFF | TGTGCCGTACTAGCGGGAAGCACCGGGGAGCTGTTTTTT
TRBJ2-7 | NA | NA | 15 | TRBV27 | CASSLGGASTYEQYF | TGTGCCAGCAGTTTGGGTGGGGCCTCTACCTACGAGCAGTACTTC
TRBJ1-6 | few | NA | 17 | TRBV4-3 | CASSQAFTGGSNSPLHF | TGCGCCAGCAGCCAAGCGTTTACGGGGGGCTCAAATTCACCCCTCCACTTT
TRBJ1-5 | NA | NA | 12 | TRBV7-8 | CASQGIAQPQHF | TGTGCCAGCCAGGGTATAGCTCAGCCCCAGCATTTT
TRBJ2-1 | once | TRBD1 | 13 | TRBV7-9 | CASSKDREYEQFF | TGTGCCAGCAGCAAGGACAGGGAATATGAGCAGTTCTTC
TRBJ1-1 | once | TRBD1 | 16 | TRBV18 | CASSPGQGAMNTEAFF | TGTGCCAGCTCACCGGGACAGGGGGCCATGAACACTGAAGCTTTCTTT
TRBJ2-1 | once | TRBD1 | 16 | TRBV4-1 | CASSVKPGQVRHEQFF | TGCGCCAGCAGCGTCAAACCGGGACAGGTGAGACATGAGCAGTTCTTC
TRBJ2-1 | once | TRBD2 | 13 | TRBV30 | CAWRLAGLNEQFF | TGTGCCTGGAGACTAGCGGGACTGAATGAGCAGTTCTTC
TRBJ2-1 | NA | TRBD2 | 16 | TRBV5-1 | CASSFTKRELYNEQFF | TGCGCCAGCAGCTTCACCAAGCGGGAGCTATACAATGAGCAGTTCTTC
TRBJ1-5 | NA | NA | 15 | TRBV2 | CASSDSGLPNQPQHF | TGTGCCAGCAGTGACTCAGGTCTCCCAAATCAGCCCCAGCATTTT
TRBJ2-7 | NA | TRBD1 | 13 | TRBV5-1 | CASSWDRSYEQYF | TGCGCCAGCAGCTGGGACAGATCTTACGAGCAGTACTTC
TRBJ2-7 | once | NA | 13 | TRBV7-6 | CASSFDRTYEQYF | TGTGCCAGCAGCTTTGACAGAACCTACGAGCAGTACTTC
TRBJ1-5 | NA | NA | 14 | TRBV28 | CASSLEAGNQPQHF | TGTGCCAGCAGTTTAGAGGCAGGGAATCAGCCCCAGCATTTT
TRBJ1-1 | NA | NA | 13 | TRBV3-1/TRBV3-2 | CASSQSRQGLAFF | TGTGCCAGCAGCCAATCGCGGCAGGGATTAGCTTTCTTT
TRBJ1-3 | NA | NA | 17 | TRBV9 | CASSVGRVGFSGNTIYF | TGTGCCAGCAGCGTAGGCCGGGTTGGTTTCTCTGGAAACACCATATATTTT
TRBJ2-1 | NA | TRBD2 | 15 | TRBV6-5 | CASTITGGSYNEQFF | TGTGCCAGCACCATTACGGGCGGGAGCTACAATGAGCAGTTCTTC
TRBJ2-7 | NA | TRBD1 | 15 | TRBV7-9 | CASSLGTGRDYEQYF | TGTGCCAGCAGCTTAGGGACAGGGAGAGACTACGAGCAGTACTTC
TRBJ2-1 | NA | TRBD2 | 12 | TRBV7-2 | CASSPSGGEQFF | TGTGCCAGCAGCCCCTCGGGGGGTGAGCAGTTCTTC
TRBJ2-2 | NA | NA | 15 | TRBV11-2 | CASSVQGFGTGELFF | TGTGCCAGCAGCGTACAGGGATTCGGGACCGGGGAGCTGTTTTTT
TRBJ1-5 | NA | NA | 15 | TRBV2 | CASSEGLNSNQPQHF | TGTGCCAGCAGTGAGGGGCTGAATAGCAATCAGCCCCAGCATTTT
TRBJ2-3 | NA | TRBD2 | 16 | TRBV7-3 | CASSLGTSGIVDTQYF | TGTGCCAGCAGCTTAGGGACTAGCGGGATTGTAGATACGCAGTATTTT
TRBJ1-1 | NA | NA | 13 | TRBV10-2 | CASSGQANPEAFF | TGCGCCAGCAGTGGACAGGCTAACCCTGAAGCTTTCTTT
TRBJ1-2 | NA | NA | 14 | TRBV7-2 | CASSSQTGSYGYTF | TGTGCCAGCAGCTCGCAAACAGGGAGCTATGGCTACACCTTC
TRBJ2-1 | NA | TRBD2 | 16 | TRBV4-3 | CASSQEIAGEWDEQFF | TGCGCCAGCAGCCAAGAGATAGCGGGCGAGTGGGATGAGCAGTTCTTC
TRBJ2-7 | NA | NA | 14 | TRBV28 | CASALATAHYEQYF | TGTGCCAGCGCGTTAGCGACCGCTCACTACGAGCAGTACTTC
TRBJ1-6 | NA | TRBD1 | 15 | TRBV5-6 | CASSLTGGNNSPLHF | TGTGCCAGCAGCTTGACAGGGGGTAATAATTCACCCCTCCACTTT
TRBJ1-2 | NA | NA | 13 | TRBV28 | CASSYRDIYGYTF | TGTGCCAGCAGTTACCGGGACATCTATGGCTACACCTTC
TRBJ2-1 | NA | NA | 14 | TRBV11-3 | CASSLGGSNGEQFF | TGTGCCAGCAGCTTAGGAGGGTCAAACGGTGAGCAGTTCTTC
TRBJ2-5 | NA | TRBD1 | 17 | TRBV27 | CASSLSLRTGSGETQYF | TGTGCCAGCAGTTTATCCCTGCGGACAGGCTCAGGGGAGACCCAGTACTTC
TRBJ1-4 | once | TRBD1 | 18 | TRBV9 | CASSVASGQGAFNEKLFF | TGTGCCAGCAGCGTAGCGAGTGGGCAGGGGGCGTTCAACGAAAAACTGTTTTTT
TRBJ2-5 | NA | TRBD1 | 15 | TRBV25-1 | CASSEGTGGKETQYF | TGTGCCAGCAGTGAGGGGACAGGGGGTAAGGAGACCCAGTACTTC
TRBJ1-4 | once | NA | 14 | TRBV4-2 | CASSPGIYGEKLFF | TGTGCCAGCAGCCCGGGGATATATGGTGAAAAACTGTTTTTT
TRBJ2-3 | many | TRBD1 | 15 | TRBV6-5 | CASSYGTGGADTQYF | TGTGCCAGCAGTTACGGGACAGGGGGCGCAGATACGCAGTATTTT
TRBJ2-7 | NA | NA | 13 | TRBV11-2 | CASSSVPGAEQYF | TGTGCCAGCAGCTCCGTCCCAGGGGCCGAGCAGTACTTC